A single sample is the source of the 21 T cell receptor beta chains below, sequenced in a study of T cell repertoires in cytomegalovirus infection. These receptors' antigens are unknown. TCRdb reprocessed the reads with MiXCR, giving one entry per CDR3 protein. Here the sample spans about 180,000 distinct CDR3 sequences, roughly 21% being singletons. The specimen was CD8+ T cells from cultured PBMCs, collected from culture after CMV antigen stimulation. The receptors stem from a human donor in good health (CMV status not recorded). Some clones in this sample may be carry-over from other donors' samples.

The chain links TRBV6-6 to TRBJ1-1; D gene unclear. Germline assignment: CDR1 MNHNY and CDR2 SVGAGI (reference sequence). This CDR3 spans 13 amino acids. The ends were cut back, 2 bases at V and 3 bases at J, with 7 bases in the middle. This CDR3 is CASSYGGDTEAFF. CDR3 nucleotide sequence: TGTGCCAGCAGTTACGGCGGGGACACTGAAGCTTTCTTT.

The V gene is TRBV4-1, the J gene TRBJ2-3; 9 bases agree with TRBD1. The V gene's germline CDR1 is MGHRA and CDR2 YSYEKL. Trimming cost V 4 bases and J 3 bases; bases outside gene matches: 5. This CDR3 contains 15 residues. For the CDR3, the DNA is TGCGCCAGCAGCCCGGGACAGGGTGTGACAGATACGCAGTATTTT. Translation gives CASSPGQGVTDTQYF.

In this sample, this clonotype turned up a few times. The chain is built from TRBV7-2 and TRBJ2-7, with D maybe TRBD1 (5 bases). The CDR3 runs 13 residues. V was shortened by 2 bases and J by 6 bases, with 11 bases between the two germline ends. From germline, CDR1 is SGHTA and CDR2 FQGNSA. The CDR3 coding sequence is TGTGCCAGCAGCTTAATCGACAGCTCCGAGCAGTACTTC. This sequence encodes CASSLIDSSEQYF. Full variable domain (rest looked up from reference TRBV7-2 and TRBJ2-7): GAGVSQSPSNKVTEKGKDVELRCDPISGHTALYWYRQSLGQGLEFLIYFQGNSAPDKSGLPSDRFSAERTGGSVSTLTIQRTQQEDSAVYLCASSLIDSSEQYFGPGTRLTVT.

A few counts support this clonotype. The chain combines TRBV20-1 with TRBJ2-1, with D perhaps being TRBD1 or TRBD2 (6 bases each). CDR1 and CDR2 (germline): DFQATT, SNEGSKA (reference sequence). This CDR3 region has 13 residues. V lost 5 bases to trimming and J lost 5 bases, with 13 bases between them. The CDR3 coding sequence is TGCAGTGCTCCGGTGAGGGGGGACAATGAGCAGTTCTTC. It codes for CSAPVRGDNEQFF.

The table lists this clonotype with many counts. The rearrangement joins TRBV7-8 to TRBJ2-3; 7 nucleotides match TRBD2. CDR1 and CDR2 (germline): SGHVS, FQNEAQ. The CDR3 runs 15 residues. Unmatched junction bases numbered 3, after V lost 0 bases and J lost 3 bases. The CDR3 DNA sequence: TGTGCCAGCAGCTTAGCGGGGACTATGACAGATACGCAGTATTTT. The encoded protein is CASSLAGTMTDTQYF.

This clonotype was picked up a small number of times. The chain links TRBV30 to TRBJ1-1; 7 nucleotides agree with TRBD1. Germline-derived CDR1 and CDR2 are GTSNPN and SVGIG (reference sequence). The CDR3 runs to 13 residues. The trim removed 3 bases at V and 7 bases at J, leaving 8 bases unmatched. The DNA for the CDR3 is TGTGCCTGGAGCGATTCGACAGGGATTGAAGCTTTCTTT. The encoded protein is CAWSDSTGIEAFF.

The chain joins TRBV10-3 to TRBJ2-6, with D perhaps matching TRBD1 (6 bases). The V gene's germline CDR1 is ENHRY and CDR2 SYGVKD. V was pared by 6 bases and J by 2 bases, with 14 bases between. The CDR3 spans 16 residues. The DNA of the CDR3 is TGTGCCATCAGCGAGACCAGGGGAGCTGGGGCCAACGTCCTGACTTTC. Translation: CAISETRGAGANVLTF.

CDR3 sequence: CASSSTAGINNSPLHF. CDR3 nucleotide sequence: TGTGCCAGCAGCTCGACGGCTGGGATTAATAATTCACCCCTCCACTTT. This chain uses TRBV7-9 with TRBJ1-6; D is ambiguous. The CDR3 spans 16 residues. The V gene lost 4 bases and the J gene lost 5 bases, with 15 bases spanning the gap. Germline CDR1 reads SEHNR; CDR2 reads FQNEAQ (reference sequence).

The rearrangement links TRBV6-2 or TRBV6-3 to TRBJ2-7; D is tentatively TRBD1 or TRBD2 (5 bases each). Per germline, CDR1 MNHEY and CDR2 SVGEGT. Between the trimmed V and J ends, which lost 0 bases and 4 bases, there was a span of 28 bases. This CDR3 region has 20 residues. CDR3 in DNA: TGTGCCAGCAGTTACTCGATTGCCAGGGAGAGAAGATTTGGCGGATACGAGCAGTACTTC. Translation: CASSYSIARERRFGGYEQYF.

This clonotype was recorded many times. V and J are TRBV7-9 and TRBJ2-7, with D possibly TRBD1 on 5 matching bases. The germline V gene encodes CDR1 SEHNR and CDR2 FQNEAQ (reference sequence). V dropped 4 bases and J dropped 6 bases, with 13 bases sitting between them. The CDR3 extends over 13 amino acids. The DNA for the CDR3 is TGTGCCAGCAGCTCGAGCGACAGCGCCGAGCAGTACTTC. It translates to CASSSSDSAEQYF.

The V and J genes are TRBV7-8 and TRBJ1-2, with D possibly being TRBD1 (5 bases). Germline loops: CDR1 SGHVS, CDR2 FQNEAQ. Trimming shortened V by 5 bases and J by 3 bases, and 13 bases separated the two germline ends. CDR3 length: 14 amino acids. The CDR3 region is CASSGDGLDYGYTF. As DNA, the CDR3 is TGTGCCAGCAGCGGGGACGGCCTGGACTATGGCTACACCTTC.

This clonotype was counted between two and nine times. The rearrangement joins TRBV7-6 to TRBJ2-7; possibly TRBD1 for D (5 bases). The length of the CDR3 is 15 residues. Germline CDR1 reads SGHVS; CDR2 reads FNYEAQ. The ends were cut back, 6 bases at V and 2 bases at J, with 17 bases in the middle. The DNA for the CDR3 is TGTGCCAGCAGTCACCCCCAGGGCAGTACCTACGAGCAGTACTTC. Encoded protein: CASSHPQGSTYEQYF.

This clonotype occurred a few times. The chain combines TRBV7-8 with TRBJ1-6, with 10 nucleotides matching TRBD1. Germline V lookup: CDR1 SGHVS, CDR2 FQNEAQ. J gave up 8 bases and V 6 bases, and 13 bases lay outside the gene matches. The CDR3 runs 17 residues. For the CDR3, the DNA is TGTGCCAGCAGTCACAGGGGGACAGGGGTGATTGATTCACCCCTCCACTTT. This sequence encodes CASSHRGTGVIDSPLHF.

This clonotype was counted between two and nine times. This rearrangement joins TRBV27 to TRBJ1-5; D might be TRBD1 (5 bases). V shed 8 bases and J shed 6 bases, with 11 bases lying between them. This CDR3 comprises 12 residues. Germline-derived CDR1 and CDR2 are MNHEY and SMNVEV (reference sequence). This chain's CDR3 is CASGQGGQPQHF. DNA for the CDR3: TGTGCCAGCGGGCAGGGTGGTCAGCCCCAGCATTTT.

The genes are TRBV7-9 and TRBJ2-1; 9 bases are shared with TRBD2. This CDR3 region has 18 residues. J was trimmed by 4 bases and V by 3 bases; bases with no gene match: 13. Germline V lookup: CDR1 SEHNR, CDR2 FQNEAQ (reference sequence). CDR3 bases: TGTGCCAGCAGCTTCCCAGCGGGGGGCCCCACCTTTTACAATGAGCAGTTCTTC. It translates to CASSFPAGGPTFYNEQFF.

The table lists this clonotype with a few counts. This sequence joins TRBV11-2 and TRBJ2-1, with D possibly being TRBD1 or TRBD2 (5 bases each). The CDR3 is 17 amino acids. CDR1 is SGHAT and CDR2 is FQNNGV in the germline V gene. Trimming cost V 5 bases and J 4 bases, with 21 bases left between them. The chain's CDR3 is CASSPIMGPIGYNEQFF. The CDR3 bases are TGTGCCAGCAGCCCTATCATGGGACCCATTGGGTACAATGAGCAGTTCTTC. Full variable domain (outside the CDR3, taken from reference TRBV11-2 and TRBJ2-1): EAGVAQSPRYKIIEKRQSVAFWCNPISGHATLYWYQQILGQGPKLLIQFQNNGVVDDSQLPKDRFSAERLKGVDSTLKIQPAKLEDSAVYLCASSPIMGPIGYNEQFFGPGTRLTVL.

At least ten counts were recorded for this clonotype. CDR3 protein: CASSYLTTSGTYEQYF. CDR3 DNA sequence: TGTGCCAGCAGTTACCTTACGACTAGCGGGACCTACGAGCAGTACTTC. The J gene is TRBJ2-7, the V gene TRBV6-5; TRBD2 aligns across 11 bases. The CDR3 is made up of 16 amino acids. Germline V lookup: CDR1 MNHEY, CDR2 SVGAGI. Unmatched junction bases numbered 5, after V lost 2 bases and J lost 2 bases.

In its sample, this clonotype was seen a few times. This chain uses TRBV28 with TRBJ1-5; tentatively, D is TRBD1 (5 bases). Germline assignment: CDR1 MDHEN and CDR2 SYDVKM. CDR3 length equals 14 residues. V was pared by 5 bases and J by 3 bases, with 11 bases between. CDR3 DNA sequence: TGTGCCAGCAGTGTCAGGGTGAACAATCAGCCCCAGCATTTT. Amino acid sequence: CASSVRVNNQPQHF. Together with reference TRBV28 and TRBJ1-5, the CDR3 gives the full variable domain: DVKVTQSSRYLVKRTGEKVFLECVQDMDHENMFWYRQDPGLGLRLIYFSYDVKMKEKGDIPEGYSVSREKKERFSLILESASTNQTSMYLCASSVRVNNQPQHFGDGTRLSIL.

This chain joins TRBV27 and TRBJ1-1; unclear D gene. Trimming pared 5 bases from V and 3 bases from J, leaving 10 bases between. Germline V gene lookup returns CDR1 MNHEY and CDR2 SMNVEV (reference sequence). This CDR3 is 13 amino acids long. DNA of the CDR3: TGTGCCAGCAGTCTTCGGGCAGACACTGAAGCTTTCTTT. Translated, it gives CASSLRADTEAFF.

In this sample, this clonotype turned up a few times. CDR3 sequence reads: CASSGVGWDNEQFF. The DNA for the CDR3 is TGTGCCAGCAGTGGGGTTGGGTGGGACAATGAGCAGTTCTTC. The chain employs TRBV12-3 or TRBV12-4 and TRBJ2-1; D unclear. Trimming stripped 5 bases from V and 5 bases from J, with 13 bases between. This CDR3 comprises 14 residues.

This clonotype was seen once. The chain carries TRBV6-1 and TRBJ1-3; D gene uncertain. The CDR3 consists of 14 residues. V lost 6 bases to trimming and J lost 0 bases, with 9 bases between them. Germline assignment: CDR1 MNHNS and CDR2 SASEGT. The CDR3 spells CASSTLNSGNTIYF. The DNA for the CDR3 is TGTGCCAGCAGCACACTAAACTCTGGAAACACCATATATTTT.